This TCR beta chain emerged from a study of blood T cells in healthy people across ages. For the second PCR, which ran for roughly 6 to 12 cycles, a sample-barcoded 5' primer and a J-beta primer mix were used. Tags on each cDNA molecule came from a template-switch adaptor with 12 random nucleotides. TCRdb itself ran the 5' RACE reads through MiXCR, one entry per CDR3 protein. The sample lists 1,500,000 or so distinct CDR3 sequences, 35% to 45% occurring once. The CDR3 sequence is 14 residues long. Germline V gene data show CDR1 as SQVTM and CDR2 as ANQGSEA. Deletions cut 4 bases from V and 7 bases from J, with 20 bases between. The study, taken as a whole, reports: Strongly correlated with naive T cell percentage was TCR beta diversity.

The table lists this clonotype with a count of one. Its antigen remains unidentified. This clonotype was sampled from a woman aged 18-29 years in good health. V is TRBV29-1 and J is TRBJ2-7; no clear D gene. The sample comprised blood. The CDR3 DNA reads as TGCAGCGTTGTCGAAGGCCTAGGGTACAATGAGCAGTACTTC. It codes for CSVVEGLGYNEQYF.